Listed below are T cell receptor beta chains from one sample, sequenced in a study of cytomegalovirus exposure and HLA in healthy donors. The protocol was immunoSEQ multiplex PCR, while the TCRdb copy is restricted to in-frame clones and leaves out a portion. The profile shows 120,000 or so clones, roughly 63% of them singletons. The sequenced material came from PBMCs. Receptors were obtained from a man between 25 and 39 years old in good health and CMV-seropositive. Each CDR3 is given with its conserved first and last residue.

>TRBV21-1
CASRLKGGWGNQPQHF
>TRBV30
CASSRQGRDTEAFF
>TRBV19
CASSISSIGNEQFF
>TRBV19
CASSIWGHNTGELFF
>TRBV29-1
CSAAGTGGARIEF
>TRBV2
CASSMGQGPYEQYF
>TRBV6-5
CASSNTKISSYEQYF
>TRBV5-4
CASSAGGAGGFSEQFF
>TRBV5-1
CASSPPLAGGSDTQYF
>TRBV29-1
CSGIGFGSVQNEQFF
>TRBV7-2
CASSRVGGVNQETQYF
>TRBV5-1
CASKRGLSGTGANVLTF
>TRBV2
CASSETGLGTGLSNEQFF
>TRBV4-2
CASSQDIGERQYF
>TRBV27
CASSLFSSASYNEQFF
>TRBV15
CATSRLSGESTDTQYF
>TRBV2
CASSLGGWGNTIYF
>TRBV7-8
CASSAPGLASINEQFF
>TRBV5-1
CASSFRTGGSNEKLFF
>TRBV27
CASSRWTGEYNEQFF
>TRBV4-1
CASSQVGAGGPREQYF
>TRBV5-4
CASSLVPRESEAFF
>TRBV4-1
CASSQAGKINYEQYF
>TRBV7-2
CASSQTRDSDSYEQYF
>TRBV5-4
CASSFRLAGGETQYF
>TRBV6-5
CASSGVHQGNEKLFF
>TRBV18
CASSPVGQDTEAFF
>TRBV6-6
CASSYMGPYTEAFF
>TRBV5-5
CASNHPIGQGSPEAFF
>TRBV11-2
CASSSAGTPPYLF
>TRBV6-6
CASSSGVYYGYTF
>TRBV18
CASSPVSYEQYF
>TRBV9
CASSALGLQETQYF
>TRBV7-9
CASSPGVAGEETQYF
>TRBV10-3
CAISDTNTEAFF
>TRBV10-2
CASSESTIGQPQHF
>TRBV7-3
CASSLVGRTVGKANEQFF
>TRBV5-1
CASSTPRDYEQYF
>TRBV6-1
CAGAAKNTEAFF
>TRBV5-1
CASSVDRTYEKLFF
>TRBV5-1
CASSPSSGTALNNEQFF